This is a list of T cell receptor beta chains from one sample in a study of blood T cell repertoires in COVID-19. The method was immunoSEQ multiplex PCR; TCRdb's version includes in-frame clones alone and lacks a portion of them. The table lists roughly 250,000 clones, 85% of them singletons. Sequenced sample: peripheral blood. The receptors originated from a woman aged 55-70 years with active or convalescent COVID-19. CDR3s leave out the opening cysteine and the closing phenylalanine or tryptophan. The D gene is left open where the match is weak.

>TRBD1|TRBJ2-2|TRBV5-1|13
ASSRGQGLTGELF
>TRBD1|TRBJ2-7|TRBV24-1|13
ATSGGQGVTYEQY
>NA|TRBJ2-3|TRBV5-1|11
ASSLGVSDTQY
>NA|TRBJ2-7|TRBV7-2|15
ASSLTEGPSFPYEQY
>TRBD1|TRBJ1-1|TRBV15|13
ATSRPTGGFTEAF
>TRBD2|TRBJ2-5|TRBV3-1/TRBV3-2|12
ASSRRGGQETQY
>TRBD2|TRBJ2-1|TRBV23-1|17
ASSQSRLAGGLAYNEQF
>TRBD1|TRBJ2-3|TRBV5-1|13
ASSSGQAGGDTQY
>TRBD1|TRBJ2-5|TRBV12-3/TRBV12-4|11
ASSDRAVETQY
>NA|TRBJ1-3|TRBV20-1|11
SASESEGNTIY
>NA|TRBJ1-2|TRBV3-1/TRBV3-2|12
ASSRWSGSNGYT
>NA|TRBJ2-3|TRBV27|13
ASSLFWQGTDTQY
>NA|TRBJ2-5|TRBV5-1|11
ASSFLAEETQY
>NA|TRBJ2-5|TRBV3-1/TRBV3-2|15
ASSPRGSVRGGETQY
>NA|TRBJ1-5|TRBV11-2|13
ASSLVGGHGQPQH
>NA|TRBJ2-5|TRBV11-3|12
ASSLGQAQGTQY
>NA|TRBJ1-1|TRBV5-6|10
ASRRGNTEAF
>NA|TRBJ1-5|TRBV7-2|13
ASSWAAGIDQPQH
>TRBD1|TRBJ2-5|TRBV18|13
ASSFDRGGEETQY
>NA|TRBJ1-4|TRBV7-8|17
ASSLAWSTGEATNEKLF
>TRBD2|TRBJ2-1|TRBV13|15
ASSSGLAGGSWHEQF
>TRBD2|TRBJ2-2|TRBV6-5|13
ASNPGGLMAGELF